Sequencing of this T cell receptor (beta chain) was carried out in a study of blood T cell repertoires in COVID-19. Study-level background: PBMCs, B-cell-depleted T cells, or T cells were the source of the cDNA or gDNA that made up the material.

In the study's own analysis: The authors estimated nucleated cell counts from reference gene primer amplification. The method was immunoSEQ multiplex PCR; TCRdb's version includes in-frame clones alone and lacks a portion of them. That table supplies the V and J calls and clone size; D and trimming were determined from the DNA. The data contain about 87,000 clones, around 87% of them singletons. This CDR3 comprises 15 residues. Germline loops: CDR1 ENHRY, CDR2 SYGVKD. The trim removed 0 bases at V and 5 bases at J, leaving 5 bases unmatched. This clonotype originated in a human donor with acute or convalescent COVID-19. The donor label of this sample is uncertain. This rearrangement joins TRBV10-3 to TRBJ2-7; 9 bases agree with TRBD1. Sequencing used peripheral blood. CDR3 coding DNA: TGTGCCATCAGTGAGTCGGCAGGGACAGGGAACGAGCAGTACTTC. Its protein product is CAISESAGTGNEQYF.